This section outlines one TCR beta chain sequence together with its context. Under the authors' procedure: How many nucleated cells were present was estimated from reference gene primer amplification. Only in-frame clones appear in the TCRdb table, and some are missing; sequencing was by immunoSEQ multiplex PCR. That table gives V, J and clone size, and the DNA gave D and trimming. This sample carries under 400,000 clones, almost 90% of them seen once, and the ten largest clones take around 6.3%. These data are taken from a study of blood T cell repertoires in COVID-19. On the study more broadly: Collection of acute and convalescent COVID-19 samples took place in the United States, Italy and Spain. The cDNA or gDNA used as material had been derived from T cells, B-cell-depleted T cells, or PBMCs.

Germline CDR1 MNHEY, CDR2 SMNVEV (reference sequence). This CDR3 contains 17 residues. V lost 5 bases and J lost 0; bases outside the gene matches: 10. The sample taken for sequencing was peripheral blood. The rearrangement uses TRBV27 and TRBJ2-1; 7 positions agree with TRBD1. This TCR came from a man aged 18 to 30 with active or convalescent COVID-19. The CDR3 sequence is CASSKGQTQNSYNEQFF. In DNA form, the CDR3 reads TGTGCCAGCAGTAAGGGACAGACTCAAAACTCCTACAATGAGCAGTTCTTC.